This TCR beta chain was profiled in a study of OX40 agonist ivuxolimab in advanced cancers. Only in-frame clones appear in the TCRdb table, and some are missing; sequencing was by immunoSEQ multiplex PCR. Among 60,000 to 70,000 clones listed, roughly nine tenths were seen once. The CDR3 extends over 14 amino acids. V dropped 6 bases and J dropped 5; count of bases not matched to a gene: 9. Germline V gene sequence: CDR1 LNHDA, CDR2 SQIVND (reference sequence). Specimen: CD4+ or CD8+ T cells sorted from blood, collected in a trial of the OX40 agonist ivuxolimab. V gene TRBV19 combines with J gene TRBJ1-1; 7 bases agree with TRBD1. The source is an adult with an advanced solid tumor such as melanoma, head and neck, liver or kidney cancer. CDR3 loop: CASRNQGGRTEAFF. For the CDR3, the DNA is TGTGCCAGTAGGAACCAGGGGGGTAGGACTGAAGCTTTCTTT.